What follows are 21 T cell receptor beta chains derived from one specimen sequenced in a study of blood T cell repertoires in COVID-19. Data came from immunoSEQ multiplex PCR; TCRdb stores just in-frame clones and leaves some out. The sample shows about 430,000 clones, roughly 90% of them seen only once. What was sequenced was PBMCs or T cells enriched from blood (not recorded which). The receptors shown here come from a woman in her thirties with acute COVID-19.

A single count supports this clone. V usage is TRBV9 and J usage is TRBJ2-5; 12 bases agree with TRBD2. Germline-derived CDR1 and CDR2 are SGDLS and YYNGEE. The V segment lost 3 bases and the J segment 3 bases; nucleotides outside the gene matches: 9. This CDR3 is 17 amino acids long. The CDR3 loop is CASSAPTSGGTKETQYF. The CDR3 DNA sequence: TGTGCCAGCAGCGCCCCTACTAGCGGGGGGACAAAAGAGACCCAGTACTTC.

Here the CDR3 DNA reads TGTGCCAGCTCACTCGAACAGATCTACAATGAGCAGTTCTTC. This encodes CASSLEQIYNEQFF. This chain joins TRBV18 and TRBJ2-1; D not certain. This CDR3 is 14 amino acids long. Trimming took off 4 bases at V and 3 bases at J, with 10 bases between the two ends. The germline gives CDR1 KGHSH, CDR2 LQKENI.

V gene TRBV5-1 combines with J gene TRBJ2-3; TRBD2 is a possible D gene (6 bases). Germline lookup yields CDR1 SGHRS and CDR2 YFSETQ. The CDR3 covers 15 residues. Trimming left V 4 bases short and J 0 bases short, with 12 bases between. The CDR3 DNA reads TGCGCCAGCAGCCCGACGGGGACTAGCACAGATACGCAGTATTTT. Amino acids: CASSPTGTSTDTQYF. The variable domain in full, completed from reference TRBV5-1 and TRBJ2-3, reads KAGVTQTPRYLIKTRGQQVTLSCSPISGHRSVSWYQQTPGQGLQFLFEYFSETQRNKGNFPGRFSGRQFSNSRSEMNVSTLELGDSALYLCASSPTGTSTDTQYFGPGTRLTVL.

The V call is TRBV29-1, the J call TRBJ2-1; 7 positions match TRBD1. There are 15 residues in the CDR3. Germline V gives CDR1 SQVTM, CDR2 ANQGSEA. V shed 4 bases, J shed 1 base, and the junction held 7 bases outside the gene matches. The CDR3 bases are TGCAGCGTTGTAGGGGGCGTTACATCCTACAATGAGCAGTTCTTC. Its translation: CSVVGGVTSYNEQFF.

V is TRBV5-6 and J is TRBJ1-4; unclear D gene. The CDR3 runs to 14 residues. Germline CDR1 and CDR2: SGHDT and YYEEEE. V was pared by 2 bases and J by 6 bases, with 11 bases between. The CDR3 DNA reads TGTGCCAGCAGCTTAAAAATATCGGATGAAAAACTGTTTTTT. Its translation: CASSLKISDEKLFF.

This chain joins TRBV14 and TRBJ2-1; unclear D gene. The CDR3 is 16 amino acids. Germline V lookup: CDR1 SGHDN, CDR2 FVKESK. Trimming removed 4 bases from V and 0 bases from J, with 13 bases in between. The CDR3 here is CASSLALLSSYNEQFF. The CDR3 coding sequence is TGTGCCAGCAGCCTGGCCCTTCTCAGCTCCTACAATGAGCAGTTCTTC.

The V gene is TRBV2, the J gene TRBJ1-4; 7 nucleotides align to TRBD1. V shed 6 bases and J 5 bases; nucleotides not matched to a gene: 0. Germline assignment: CDR1 SNHLY and CDR2 FYNNEI. The CDR3 runs 12 residues. The CDR3 reads CASRQGNEKLFF. The CDR3 bases are TGTGCCAGCAGACAGGGGAATGAAAAACTGTTTTTT.

The rearrangement links TRBV5-6 to TRBJ1-2; D is unclear. The V end lost 0 bases, the J end lost 2 bases, and 14 bases lay between the germline ends. Per the germline V gene, CDR1 is SGHDT and CDR2 is YYEEEE. This CDR3 has 16 residues. CDR3 nucleotide sequence: TGTGCCAGCAGCTTGGTTGATTTGGGGAGGAACTATGGCTACACCTTC. Encoded protein: CASSLVDLGRNYGYTF. The variable domain in full, completed from reference TRBV5-6 and TRBJ1-2, reads DAGVTQSPTHLIKTRGQQVTLRCSPKSGHDTVSWYQQALGQGPQFIFQYYEEEERQRGNFPDRFSGHQFPNYSSELNVNALLLGDSALYLCASSLVDLGRNYGYTFGSGTRLTVV.

The chain joins TRBV10-3 to TRBJ1-2; 10 bases match TRBD1. Germline V lookup: CDR1 ENHRY, CDR2 SYGVKD. The CDR3 has 15 amino acids. V shed 5 bases and J 3 bases; nucleotides not matched to a gene: 6. The CDR3 nucleotides are TGTGCCATCAGTCCGGGACAGGGGTATGACTATGGCTACACCTTC. It specifies CAISPGQGYDYGYTF.

This rearrangement joins TRBV6-2 or TRBV6-3 to TRBJ2-1; 8 nucleotides agree with TRBD1. J lost 5 bases, V lost 5 bases, and 11 bases had no gene match. Germline-derived CDR1 and CDR2 are MNHEY and SVGEGT. This CDR3 comprises 16 residues. The CDR3 DNA sequence: TGTGCCAGCAGTACCAATGACAGGGGCGCCCACAATGAGCAGTTCTTC. This gives the protein CASSTNDRGAHNEQFF.

The chain links TRBV9 to TRBJ2-1; TRBD1 is a possible D gene (6 bases). Germline V gene data show CDR1 as SGDLS and CDR2 as YYNGEE. V gave up 3 bases and J gave up 7 bases, with 26 bases separating them. The CDR3 has 18 residues. CDR3 residues: CASSGGLGAQALGNEQFF. The DNA for the CDR3 is TGTGCCAGCAGCGGCGGGTTGGGGGCACAGGCGTTGGGGAATGAGCAGTTCTTC.

This clone was seen a single time. The chain recombines TRBV2 with TRBJ2-4, with D possibly being TRBD2 (6 bases). The CDR3 extends over 15 amino acids. Deletions cut 4 bases from V and 6 bases from J, with 16 bases between. Germline lookup yields CDR1 SNHLY and CDR2 FYNNEI. The CDR3 sequence: CASSGRGKSGNIQYF. CDR3 nucleotides: TGTGCCAGCAGTGGGCGCGGGAAATCGGGAAACATTCAGTACTTC.

This clone has a handful of counts. The chain recombines TRBV30 with TRBJ1-6; D is unclear. The germline V gene has CDR1 GTSNPN and CDR2 SVGIG (reference sequence). The CDR3 runs 14 residues. V lost 4 bases to trimming and J lost 0 bases, with 7 bases between them. The CDR3 sequence is CAWTLSSYNSPLHF. The CDR3 DNA sequence: TGTGCCTGGACCCTGAGCTCCTATAATTCACCCCTCCACTTT.

CDR3 DNA sequence: TGCAGCGTTGAAGAGGTAGGGGGCTTGGTCACTGAAGCTTTCTTT. Translation gives CSVEEVGGLVTEAFF. The rearrangement joins TRBV29-1 to TRBJ1-1, with 7 nucleotides matching TRBD1. Germline CDR1 and CDR2: SQVTM and ANQGSEA. The CDR3 loop spans 15 amino acids. V trimming: 0 bases; J trimming: 4 bases; junction bases outside the gene matches: 8. Using reference TRBV29-1 and TRBJ1-1 for the parts outside the CDR3, the full variable domain is SAVISQKPSRDICQRGTSLTIQCQVDSQVTMMFWYRQQPGQSLTLIATANQGSEATYESGFVIDKFPISRPNLTFSTLTVSNMSPEDSSIYLCSVEEVGGLVTEAFFGQGTRLTVV.

The V gene is TRBV5-1, the J gene TRBJ1-1; 9 bases line up with TRBD1. V lost 4 bases and J lost 0; bases outside the gene matches: 13. The germline V gene encodes CDR1 SGHRS and CDR2 YFSETQ. The CDR3 runs 18 residues. CDR3 region: CASSRDPQQGAMNTEAFF. The CDR3 DNA follows: TGCGCCAGCAGCAGGGACCCTCAACAGGGGGCAATGAACACTGAAGCTTTCTTT.

The chain employs TRBV11-3 and TRBJ2-1; the D gene is possibly TRBD1 (6 bases). Germline V gene data show CDR1 as SGHNT and CDR2 as YENEEA. This CDR3 is 16 amino acids long. Trimming shortened V by 4 bases and J by 0 bases, and 13 bases separated the two germline ends. This CDR3 reads CASSWGQGSSYNEQFF. The CDR3 DNA sequence: TGTGCCAGCAGCTGGGGGCAGGGGAGCTCCTACAATGAGCAGTTCTTC.

The V and J genes are TRBV9 and TRBJ1-2, with D perhaps matching TRBD1 (6 bases). The CDR3 totals 13 residues. Germline values: CDR1 SGDLS, CDR2 YYNGEE. The V and J ends lost 1 base and 3 bases respectively, with 7 bases between them. CDR3 in amino acids: CASSVRTDYGYTF. CDR3 DNA sequence: TGTGCCAGCAGCGTACGGACAGACTATGGCTACACCTTC.

The chain combines TRBV4-1 with TRBJ1-1; D is possibly TRBD1 (5 bases). Germline assignment: CDR1 MGHRA and CDR2 YSYEKL. The CDR3 contains 15 residues. Deletions cut 4 bases from V and 2 bases from J, with 14 bases between. The CDR3 DNA follows: TGCGCCAGCAGCCGGGGCGAAGGTGCTAACACTGAAGCTTTCTTT. Amino acid sequence: CASSRGEGANTEAFF.

V and J are TRBV27 and TRBJ2-7; no clear D gene. The V gene lost 3 bases and the J gene lost 0 bases, with 12 bases spanning the gap. CDR3 size: 15 residues. Germline V gene lookup returns CDR1 MNHEY and CDR2 SMNVEV (reference sequence). CDR3 coding DNA: TGTGCCAGCAGTTTGCACAGATTCAGCTCCTACGAGCAGTACTTC. This translates into CASSLHRFSSYEQYF.

The chain couples TRBV7-9 to TRBJ1-2, with 9 bases aligning to TRBD1. Germline V gene data show CDR1 as SEHNR and CDR2 as FQNEAQ (reference sequence). The length of the CDR3 is 15 residues. V was clipped by 2 bases and J by 3 bases; unmatched bases: 4. The CDR3 is CASSLTGTGYYGYTF. The CDR3 region has the DNA TGTGCCAGCAGCTTAACCGGGACAGGGTACTATGGCTACACCTTC.

This chain uses TRBV5-1 with TRBJ2-3, with D possibly matching TRBD1 (6 bases). Trimming cost V 7 bases and J 4 bases, with 19 bases left between them. Germline values: CDR1 SGHRS, CDR2 YFSETQ. This CDR3 region has 15 residues. The CDR3 DNA reads as TGCGCCAGCTTCAGGGGCGACCTTCCGCCAGATACGCAGTATTTT. Protein: CASFRGDLPPDTQYF.